Shown below are 21 T cell receptor beta chains from a single sample sequenced in a study of blood T cell repertoires in COVID-19. Here immunoSEQ multiplex PCR was the method, and the copy in TCRdb shows in-frame clones only, minus some. This table has tens of thousands of clones, around 90% appearing once. The sample taken for sequencing was peripheral blood. The receptors were gathered from a human donor with active COVID-19. The donor label of this sample is uncertain.

The genes are TRBV6-5 and TRBJ1-2; 9 bases match TRBD1. V dropped 5 bases and J dropped 3; count of bases not matched to a gene: 7. This CDR3 spans 15 amino acids. Per the germline V gene, CDR1 is MNHEY and CDR2 is SVGAGI. The CDR3 sequence is CASSPTQGAYYGYTF. Written as DNA, the CDR3 is TGTGCCAGCAGTCCCACACAGGGGGCTTACTATGGCTACACCTTC.

This clone was counted only a few times. The chain recombines TRBV6-2 or TRBV6-3 with TRBJ2-2; 8 positions match TRBD2. CDR1 and CDR2 (germline): MNHEY, SVGEGT. The ends lost 3 bases at V and 0 bases at J; junction bases unmatched: 6. This CDR3 has 17 residues. The CDR3 coding sequence is TGTGCCAGCAGTTATCAGTCTAGCGGGCCGAACACCGGGGAGCTGTTTTTT. The encoded protein is CASSYQSSGPNTGELFF.

The rearrangement links TRBV23-1 to TRBJ2-3; TRBD2 agrees at 10 bases. TRBV23-1 belongs to the ORF category, with a function that is uncertain. The CDR3 is 19 amino acids. The trim removed 0 bases at V and 4 bases at J, leaving 13 bases unmatched. CDR3 nucleotides: TGCGCCAGCAGTCAATCGAGGCTGCCAAGCGGGGGGGCTGCAGATACGCAGTATTTT. It codes for CASSQSRLPSGGAADTQYF.

The rearrangement uses TRBV14 and TRBJ2-5, with D tentatively TRBD2 (6 bases). The CDR3 loop spans 15 amino acids. V lost 0 bases and J lost 2, with 10 bases in between. Germline values: CDR1 SGHDN, CDR2 FVKESK. CDR3 DNA sequence: TGTGCCAGCAGCCAAGAGCTGGGGAGGCAAGAGACCCAGTACTTC. Translated, it gives CASSQELGRQETQYF.

The chain has TRBV11-3 and TRBJ2-7; 9 bases agree with TRBD1. V trimming: 6 bases; J trimming: 7 bases; junction bases outside the gene matches: 7. Germline-derived CDR1 and CDR2 are SGHNT and YENEEA. The CDR3 is 13 residues long. As DNA, the CDR3 is TGTGCCAGCAGTCTCGACAGGGGGTATGAGCAGTACTTC. This translates into CASSLDRGYEQYF.

V usage is TRBV3-1 (or the pseudogene TRBV3-2) and J usage is TRBJ1-1; D remains ambiguous. The germline V gene has CDR1 LGHDT and CDR2 YNNKEL (reference sequence). This CDR3 comprises 15 residues. Deletions cut 4 bases from V and 1 base from J, with 13 bases between. The CDR3 nucleotides read TGTGCCAGCAGCCTAAGCGGGGATCGGAACACTGAAGCTTTCTTT. Protein: CASSLSGDRNTEAFF.

The chain has TRBV7-8 and TRBJ1-6, with a weak D call TRBD1 (5 bases). The V and J ends lost 0 bases and 9 bases respectively, with 15 bases between them. This CDR3 has 16 residues. CDR1 is SGHVS and CDR2 is FQNEAQ in the germline V gene. CDR3 region: CASSLARQGLGSPLHF. The CDR3 DNA sequence: TGTGCCAGCAGCTTAGCGCGGCAGGGACTCGGTTCACCCCTCCACTTT. The complete variable domain, with remaining parts taken from reference TRBV7-8 and TRBJ1-6, reads GAGVSQSPRYKVAKRGQDVALRCDPISGHVSLFWYQQALGQGPEFLTYFQNEAQLDKSGLPSDRFFAERPEGSVSTLKIQRTQQEDSAVYLCASSLARQGLGSPLHFGNGTRLTVT.

The V and J genes are TRBV5-5 and TRBJ1-6; D uncertain. V dropped 4 bases and J dropped 3 bases, with 14 bases sitting between them. This CDR3 region has 16 residues. The germline CDR1 and CDR2 sequences are SGHKS and YYEKEE (reference sequence). CDR3 residues: CASSGDMPVYNSPLHF. As DNA, the CDR3 is TGTGCCAGCAGCGGTGACATGCCCGTCTATAATTCACCCCTCCACTTT.

This clone showed up just once. CDR3 sequence (DNA): TGTGCCAGCAGCTTGGTACAAATAGGGGGTGAGCAGTTCTTC. Translating it yields CASSLVQIGGEQFF. The chain recombines TRBV5-4 with TRBJ2-1; TRBD1 is a possible D gene (6 bases). V shed 0 bases and J shed 9 bases, with 13 bases lying between them. From germline, CDR1 is SGHNT and CDR2 YYREEE (reference sequence). The CDR3 is 14 amino acids.

The chain is built from TRBV6-2 or TRBV6-3 and TRBJ2-1, with 13 bases lining up with TRBD2. The CDR3 is 15 amino acids. V was clipped by 2 bases and J by 6 bases; unmatched bases: 1. Per the germline V gene, CDR1 is MNHEY and CDR2 is SVGEGT. In DNA form, the CDR3 reads TGTGCCAGCAGTTACGGGACTAGCGGGGTCAATGAGCAGTTCTTC. Amino acid sequence: CASSYGTSGVNEQFF.

V and J are TRBV6-2 or TRBV6-3 and TRBJ2-5; TRBD1 aligns across 12 bases. CDR3 length: 16 amino acids. CDR1 and CDR2 from the germline V gene are MNHEY and SVGEGT. V was pared by 2 bases and J by 4 bases, with 5 bases of the junction left unmatched. CDR3 bases: TGTGCCAGCAGTTACGCCGGGACAGGGGGCGGAGAGACCCAGTACTTC. It encodes CASSYAGTGGGETQYF.

The chain couples TRBV19 to TRBJ1-1, with 9 bases that match TRBD1. This CDR3 contains 19 residues. The ends lost 3 bases at V and 5 bases at J; junction bases unmatched: 19. Germline V gene sequence: CDR1 LNHDA, CDR2 SQIVND (reference sequence). CDR3 loop: CASSIPTGGGRFRVTEAFF. For the CDR3, the DNA is TGTGCCAGTAGTATTCCCACAGGGGGCGGTAGGTTTCGGGTGACTGAAGCTTTCTTT.

This clone occurred a few times. V usage is TRBV5-1 and J usage is TRBJ1-2; no firm D call. Germline loops: CDR1 SGHRS, CDR2 YFSETQ. V lost 2 bases and J 0 bases, leaving 11 bases between the germline ends. The CDR3 length is 15 residues. For the CDR3, the DNA is TGCGCCAGCAGCTTTGTGTCCGGAGCTAACTATGGCTACACCTTC. It encodes CASSFVSGANYGYTF.

This chain connects TRBV4-2 to TRBJ2-1; 15 nucleotides align to TRBD2. With 5 bases clipped from V and 9 bases from J, the junction kept 5 bases outside the gene matches. This CDR3 comprises 15 residues. CDR1 is LGHNA and CDR2 is YNFKEQ in the germline V gene. The chain's CDR3 is CASSIGTSGGREQFF. Here the CDR3 DNA reads TGTGCCAGCAGCATAGGGACTAGCGGGGGGCGTGAGCAGTTCTTC.

This chain joins TRBV19 and TRBJ2-3; the D gene is possibly TRBD1 (6 bases). The CDR3 loop spans 14 amino acids. V dropped 6 bases and J dropped 2 bases, with 12 bases sitting between them. Germline V gene lookup returns CDR1 LNHDA and CDR2 SQIVND (reference sequence). CDR3 in amino acids: CASRQTGPTDTQYF. Written as DNA, the CDR3 is TGTGCCAGTAGACAGACAGGACCCACAGATACGCAGTATTTT.

The V call is TRBV29-1, the J call TRBJ2-7, with TRBD2 matching over 8 bases. The CDR3 length is 13 residues. Per germline, CDR1 SQVTM and CDR2 ANQGSEA. The trim removed 4 bases at V and 7 bases at J, leaving 9 bases unmatched. This chain's CDR3 is CSVATSGGGEQYF. CDR3 DNA sequence: TGCAGCGTTGCAACTAGCGGAGGGGGGGAGCAGTACTTC.

This chain connects TRBV10-3 to TRBJ2-1, with TRBD2 identical over 10 bases. The CDR3 length is 14 residues. V trimming: 4 bases; J trimming: 9 bases; junction bases outside the gene matches: 6. Germline loops: CDR1 ENHRY, CDR2 SYGVKD. The CDR3, as DNA: TGTGCCATCAGTGTGGAGCGGGGGGGCACTGAGCAGTTCTTC. It is translated as CAISVERGGTEQFF.

This clone appeared once. The V call is TRBV6-5, the J call TRBJ1-5, with TRBD1 matching 7 bases. Germline V gene data show CDR1 as MNHEY and CDR2 as SVGAGI. V trimming: 5 bases; J trimming: 2 bases; junction bases outside the gene matches: 6. The CDR3 loop spans 15 amino acids. The CDR3 region has the DNA TGTGCCAGCAGTACAGACAGGGTGCGCAATCAGCCCCAGCATTTT. Protein: CASSTDRVRNQPQHF.

V is TRBV5-3 and J is TRBJ2-4, with TRBD2 matching 13 bases. TRBV5-3 is treated as an ORF (open reading frame) with a function not yet certain. CDR3 length: 19 residues. Trimming removed 3 bases from V and 6 bases from J; junction bases left unmatched: 15. The CDR3 nucleotides read TGTGCCAGAAGCTCATGGACTAGCGGGAGCATTGTTACGTTAAACATTCAGTACTTC. This gives the protein CARSSWTSGSIVTLNIQYF.

The chain employs TRBV7-8 and TRBJ2-1, with 10 positions matching TRBD2. Germline loops: CDR1 SGHVS, CDR2 FQNEAQ. This CDR3 spans 15 amino acids. Germline trimming cut 1 base from V and 8 bases from J; bases unmatched to any gene: 5. CDR3 coding DNA: TGTGCCAGCAGCTTAGGGGCTAGCGGGAGCCATGAGCAGTTCTTC. This gives the protein CASSLGASGSHEQFF. Together with reference TRBV7-8 and TRBJ2-1, the CDR3 gives the full variable domain: GAGVSQSPRYKVAKRGQDVALRCDPISGHVSLFWYQQALGQGPEFLTYFQNEAQLDKSGLPSDRFFAERPEGSVSTLKIQRTQQEDSAVYLCASSLGASGSHEQFFGPGTRLTVL.

Comments on this clone: The same CDR3 also results from other DNA sequences found in this sample. V is TRBV6-5 and J is TRBJ1-5; D is unresolved. The CDR3 covers 13 residues. Trimming left V 5 bases short and J 7 bases short, with 12 bases between. CDR1 MNHEY and CDR2 SVGAGI come from the germline V gene. The CDR3 coding sequence is TGTGCCAGCAGTCCCGAGTGGTGGCAGCCCCAGCATTTT. Translating gives CASSPEWWQPQHF.